What follows are 12 T cell receptor beta chains derived from one specimen sequenced in a study of tumor-infiltrating lymphocytes in primary liver carcinoma. Starting material for RNA and DNA co-extraction consisted of about 20-32 mg of unsorted bulk tissue. Starting from roughly 540 ng of total RNA, TCR beta cDNA was produced with a primer in the constant region. Slightly modified ARM-PCR with three nested multiplex PCR rounds yielded TCR beta libraries. Forward primers for TRBV1-TRBV30 and a C-beta reverse primer served the first two PCR rounds, at 10 cycles each. TCRdb used MiXCR to reprocess the multiplex PCR reads, holding one entry per CDR3 protein. The sample has roughly 100,000 distinct CDR3 sequences; around 71% are singletons. Sequencing was performed on liver tumor tissue from sampling region 2. Subset described: tumor region T2, inferior pole. The receptors here all came from a woman aged 55-70 years with primary liver carcinoma and hepatitis B virus infection.

The count of this clonotype is one. This chain uses TRBV11-3 with TRBJ2-3; D could derive from TRBD1 or TRBD2 (5 bases each). Germline V gene sequence: CDR1 SGHNT, CDR2 YENEEA. The CDR3 spans 15 residues. The CDR3 sequence is CVSSLFQGEAGTQYF. CDR3 bases: TGTGTCAGTAGTTTATTCCAGGGAGAAGCTGGTACGCAGTATTTT.

To note about this clonotype: Germline and junction disagree at one end, which may indicate a read error. The chain has TRBV28 and TRBJ1-1; 8 nucleotides match TRBD1. The CDR3 sequence is 15 residues long. CDR1 MDHEN and CDR2 SYDVKM come from the germline V gene. CDR3 nucleotides: TGTGCCATCAGTCCGACGGGACAGGTTAACACTGAAGCTTTCTTT. Encoded protein: CAISPTGQVNTEAFF.

Note on this clonotype: This CDR3 fails to terminate in the conserved phenylalanine or tryptophan, so it likely reflects a read error. V gene TRBV10-2 combines with J gene TRBJ2-2; no firm D call. Germline V gene data show CDR1 as WSHSY and CDR2 as SAAADI. The CDR3 has 16 amino acids. CDR3 sequence reads: CASSEHRNMNTGELFS. The CDR3 DNA sequence: TGCGCAAGCAGTGAGCACCGGAACATGAACACCGGGGAGCTGTTTTCT.

Note on this clonotype: At one of its ends the junction is not consistent with the germline gene, which may arise from a read error. This chain links TRBV12-3 or TRBV12-4 with TRBJ2-7; tentative D call: TRBD2 (7 bases). The CDR3 runs to 18 residues. CDR3 in DNA: TGTGCCAGCAGTGTATGGGCTGGGAGGCAACGGGGGGCCTACCAGCAGTACTTC. Translation: CASSVWAGRQRGAYQQYF.

Ten or more counts support this clonotype. The chain has TRBV7-9 and TRBJ1-2; D is possibly TRBD1 (5 bases). The V gene lost 3 bases and the J gene lost 7 bases, with 12 bases spanning the gap. The CDR3 is 13 residues long. CDR1 and CDR2 from the germline V gene are SEHNR and FQNEAQ (reference sequence). The DNA of the CDR3 is TGTGCCAGCAGCTTTGGGGAAGGGGCTGGCTACACCTTC. Translating it yields CASSFGEGAGYTF.

The chain combines TRBV5-6 with TRBJ1-5; D not resolved. The germline gives CDR1 SGHDT, CDR2 YYEEEE. The CDR3 spans 16 residues. Trimming pared 5 bases from V and 0 bases from J, leaving 15 bases between. In DNA, the CDR3 is TGTGCCAGCAGTACTGGACCCGGGAATAGCAATCAGCCCCAGCATTTT. Its translation: CASSTGPGNSNQPQHF.

The CDR3 region is CSVQDFVYEQYF. CDR3 DNA: TGCAGTGTCCAGGACTTCGTCTACGAGCAGTACTTC. This chain connects TRBV29-1 to TRBJ2-7, with a possible D match to TRBD2 (5 bases). Germline CDR1 and CDR2: SQVTM and ANQGSEA. This CDR3 has 12 residues.

As concerns this clonotype: A junction boundary mismatches the germline segment, possibly from a read error. The rearrangement joins TRBV7-9 to TRBJ2-1; D possibly uses TRBD1 or TRBD2 (6 bases each). Germline lookup yields CDR1 SEHNR and CDR2 FQNEAQ (reference sequence). The CDR3 sequence is 16 residues long. Here the CDR3 reads CATSLRGQGSYNEQFF. The CDR3 nucleotides read TGTGCCACCAGCTTACGGGGGCAGGGTTCCTACAATGAGCAGTTCTTC.

The table lists this clonotype with many counts. The V gene is TRBV29-1, the J gene TRBJ2-3; 13 bases are a match to TRBD2. Germline V lookup: CDR1 SQVTM, CDR2 ANQGSEA. V lost 6 bases, J lost 5 bases, and 5 bases stayed unmatched. CDR3 size: 14 residues. The CDR3 DNA reads TGCAGCGTCGGACTAGCGGGAGTGGTAGATACGCAGTATTTT. Its translation is CSVGLAGVVDTQYF.

This clonotype came up many times. The V and J genes are TRBV5-4 and TRBJ2-4; TRBD1 is a possible D gene (6 bases). Germline V gene sequence: CDR1 SGHNT, CDR2 YYREEE (reference sequence). The CDR3 contains 14 residues. The V end lost 3 bases, the J end lost 6 bases, and 13 bases lay between the germline ends. CDR3 region: CASSSDRKPNIQYF. Here the CDR3 DNA reads TGTGCCAGCAGCTCTGACAGGAAACCAAACATTCAGTACTTC.

Note on this clonotype: This CDR3 fails to terminate in the conserved phenylalanine or tryptophan, so it likely reflects a read error. It is unclear where the CDR3 begins or ends on the DNA, so no DNA is shown, and the CDR3 is as TCRdb lists it. CDR3 amino acids: CASRRTGATQETRYL. The chain combines TRBV12-3 or TRBV12-4 with TRBJ2-5; TRBD2 is the table's D call, not checked against the DNA. The CDR3 comprises 15 residues, both ends counted.

The rearrangement links TRBV2 to TRBJ2-7; D ambiguous. This CDR3 is built from 14 residues. Trimming removed 6 bases from V and 2 bases from J, with 14 bases in between. Germline CDR1 SNHLY, CDR2 FYNNEI. The CDR3 reads CASRDRRSTYEQYF. The CDR3 DNA reads TGTGCCAGCAGGGACCGGCGATCAACCTACGAGCAGTACTTC.